These T cell receptor beta chains were read from a single sample in a study of CD8 T cells in ankylosing spondylitis. MiXCR, run by TCRdb on the 5' RACE reads, gives a single entry per CDR3 protein. Of a few hundred thousand distinct CDR3 sequences in the sample, around 10% were seen once. Material: blood, either unsorted or a sorted T cell fraction (not recorded which). Receptor source: a female donor with ankylosing spondylitis or in good health (not recorded which). CDR3s include the opening cysteine and the closing phenylalanine or tryptophan. A D gene is named only where the DNA matches it firmly. Clone sizes are given selectively: once, few, many, or a class where the clone is expanded.

v_gene	abundance	d_gene	j_gene	len	CDR3aa	CDR3nt
TRBV5-1	many	TRBD1	TRBJ2-1	15	CASSRDRFEINEQFF	TGCGCCAGCAGCAGGGACAGGTTTGAGATCAATGAGCAGTTCTTC
TRBV12-3/TRBV12-4	many	-	TRBJ1-5	13	CASRGVINQPQHF	TGTGCCAGCAGGGGGGTCATTAATCAGCCCCAGCATTTT
TRBV5-1	many	TRBD2	TRBJ2-2	14	CASRGVAGSGELFF	TGCGCCAGCAGGGGAGTAGCGGGATCCGGGGAGCTGTTTTTT
TRBV27	-	TRBD2	TRBJ2-2	13	CASNRGGTGELFF	TGTGCCAGCAATCGGGGGGGCACCGGGGAGCTGTTTTTT
TRBV10-3	many	-	TRBJ2-7	13	CAITDNDSYEQYF	TGTGCCATCACCGACAACGACTCCTACGAGCAGTACTTC
TRBV5-5	-	-	TRBJ2-5	14	CASSRAQLQETQYF	TGTGCCAGCAGCAGAGCGCAATTACAAGAGACCCAGTACTTC
TRBV7-2	-	-	TRBJ2-7	11	CASSLKNEQYF	TGTGCCAGCAGCTTAAAGAACGAGCAGTACTTC
TRBV24-1	-	-	TRBJ2-1	15	CATSPGHTLYNEQFF	TGTGCCACCAGTCCCGGACATACACTTTACAATGAGCAGTTCTTC
TRBV20-1	many	TRBD2	TRBJ2-3	17	CSARGAGGFHSTDTQYF	TGCAGTGCTAGAGGCGCGGGAGGGTTTCATAGCACAGATACGCAGTATTTT
TRBV12-3/TRBV12-4	-	TRBD1	TRBJ1-1	13	CASSPRQGTVAFF	TGTGCCAGCAGCCCCAGACAGGGTACTGTAGCTTTCTTT
TRBV20-1	many	-	TRBJ2-1	14	CSARAKAGLNEQFF	TGCAGTGCTAGGGCCAAAGCGGGCTTGAATGAGCAGTTCTTC
TRBV6-1	many	-	TRBJ1-1	15	CASSAGGTWNTEAFF	TGTGCCAGCAGTGCCGGGGGAACTTGGAACACTGAAGCTTTCTTT
TRBV19	few	TRBD2	TRBJ2-1	20	CASSIRMGLAGGNTYNEQFF	TGTGCCAGTAGTATAAGAATGGGACTAGCGGGAGGAAACACCTACAATGAGCAGTTCTTC
TRBV7-6	many	-	TRBJ2-7	13	CASSLGLSYEQYF	TGTGCCAGCAGCTTGGGACTCTCCTACGAGCAGTACTTC
TRBV20-1	few	-	TRBJ2-1	14	CSARVGVRGSEQFF	TGCAGTGCTAGAGTCGGTGTACGGGGGAGTGAGCAGTTCTTC
TRBV20-1	many	TRBD2	TRBJ2-1	14	CSAYSGRADNEQFF	TGCAGTGCTTATAGCGGGAGGGCCGACAATGAGCAGTTCTTC
TRBV12-3/TRBV12-4	many	-	TRBJ1-5	13	CASSFTQGQPQHF	TGTGCCAGCAGTTTCACACAGGGCCAGCCCCAGCATTTT
TRBV11-2	-	-	TRBJ2-1	14	CASSLDRRYNEQFF	TGTGCCAGCAGCTTAGATCGACGCTACAATGAGCAGTTCTTC
TRBV6-1	-	-	TRBJ2-5	15	CASNPTRSSSETQYF	TGTGCCAGCAATCCGACGAGGTCCTCGAGTGAGACCCAGTACTTC
TRBV5-1	many	-	TRBJ1-1	12	CASSLEATEAFF	TGCGCCAGCAGCTTGGAGGCCACTGAAGCTTTCTTT
TRBV5-1	many	TRBD1	TRBJ1-1	15	CASSTWTGVNTEAFF	TGCGCCAGCAGCACATGGACAGGGGTGAACACTGAAGCTTTCTTT
TRBV5-8	many	TRBD1	TRBJ1-1	15	CANAPGQGIPTEAFF	TGTGCCAACGCGCCGGGACAGGGAATCCCCACTGAAGCTTTCTTT
TRBV6-1	many	-	TRBJ1-6	15	CASSVRGSYNSPLHF	TGTGCCAGCAGTGTCAGGGGCTCCTATAATTCACCCCTCCACTTT
TRBV29-1	few	-	TRBJ2-7	12	CSVTDSPYEQYF	TGCAGCGTTACGGACAGTCCCTACGAGCAGTACTTC
TRBV28	many	TRBD2	TRBJ2-1	15	CASSFGLAGDNEQFF	TGTGCCAGCAGTTTCGGACTAGCGGGAGACAATGAGCAGTTCTTC
TRBV28	many	-	TRBJ1-4	15	CASSPNWRANEKLFF	TGTGCCAGCAGCCCAAACTGGAGGGCAAATGAAAAACTGTTTTTT
TRBV6-5	many	-	TRBJ2-3	16	CASSSQMTESTDTQYF	TGTGCTAGCAGTTCCCAGATGACGGAGAGCACAGATACGCAGTATTTT
TRBV9	-	-	TRBJ2-3	17	CASSVDPSGGSTDTQYF	TGTGCCAGCAGCGTAGATCCCAGTGGGGGTAGCACAGATACGCAGTATTTT
TRBV5-1	many	-	TRBJ2-7	13	CASKPTISYEQYF	TGCGCCAGCAAACCTACCATCTCCTACGAGCAGTACTTC
TRBV5-6	many	-	TRBJ2-4	14	CASSLAVAKNIQYF	TGTGCCAGCAGCTTGGCAGTAGCCAAAAACATTCAGTACTTC
TRBV7-2	few	-	TRBJ2-1	13	CASSTPSVYEQFF	TGTGCCAGCAGCACCCCTAGCGTCTATGAGCAGTTCTTC
TRBV18	few	-	TRBJ2-3	14	CASSPPMGTDTQYF	TGTGCCAGCTCACCACCCATGGGAACAGATACGCAGTATTTT
TRBV20-1	-	-	TRBJ1-3	15	CSARVAQGFGNTIYF	TGCAGTGCTAGAGTCGCCCAGGGGTTTGGAAACACCATATATTTT
TRBV12-3/TRBV12-4	few	-	TRBJ1-2	14	CASSLAQGSHGYTF	TGTGCCAGCAGTTTAGCGCAGGGGTCTCATGGCTACACCTTC
TRBV20-1	few	TRBD2	TRBJ2-7	15	CSASGSGGSVYEQYF	TGCAGTGCTTCGGGTAGCGGGGGGTCCGTCTACGAGCAGTACTTC
TRBV5-1	many	-	TRBJ2-1	13	CASSLESPNEQFF	TGCGCCAGCAGCTTGGAATCCCCCAATGAGCAGTTCTTC
TRBV5-1	-	-	TRBJ1-5	11	CASSPLEPQHF	TGCGCCAGCAGCCCCCTGGAGCCCCAGCATTTT
TRBV2	few	TRBD1	TRBJ1-5	15	CASSGQGVSNQPQHF	TGTGCCAGCAGTGGACAGGGAGTGAGCAATCAGCCCCAGCATTTT
TRBV7-9	many	-	TRBJ1-6	15	CASIREGSYNSPLHF	TGTGCCAGCATAAGGGAGGGGTCCTATAATTCACCCCTCCACTTT
TRBV5-5	many	-	TRBJ2-5	13	CASSLAPEETQYF	TGTGCCAGCAGCTTGGCTCCTGAAGAGACCCAGTACTTC
TRBV27	few	TRBD2	TRBJ2-3	14	CASSFSARREAQYF	TGTGCCAGCAGTTTCTCAGCCCGCCGGGAGGCGCAGTATTTT
TRBV29-1	many	-	TRBJ1-2	15	CSVVQAAGANYGYTF	TGCAGCGTTGTCCAGGCGGCTGGGGCGAACTATGGCTACACCTTC
TRBV5-1	many	-	TRBJ2-1	14	CASSFVQGRNEQFF	TGCGCCAGCAGCTTTGTACAGGGGAGGAATGAGCAGTTCTTC
TRBV4-3	many	-	TRBJ2-1	19	CASSQRSAGGPLSYNEQFF	TGCGCCAGCAGCCAACGCTCGGCAGGAGGTCCCCTCTCCTACAATGAGCAGTTCTTC
TRBV7-2	many	TRBD1	TRBJ2-1	14	CASSFGTDYNEQFF	TGTGCCAGCAGCTTCGGGACAGACTACAATGAGCAGTTCTTC
TRBV20-1	-	-	TRBJ1-5	13	CSAPDRVNQPQHF	TGCAGTGCCCCGGACAGAGTCAATCAGCCCCAGCATTTT